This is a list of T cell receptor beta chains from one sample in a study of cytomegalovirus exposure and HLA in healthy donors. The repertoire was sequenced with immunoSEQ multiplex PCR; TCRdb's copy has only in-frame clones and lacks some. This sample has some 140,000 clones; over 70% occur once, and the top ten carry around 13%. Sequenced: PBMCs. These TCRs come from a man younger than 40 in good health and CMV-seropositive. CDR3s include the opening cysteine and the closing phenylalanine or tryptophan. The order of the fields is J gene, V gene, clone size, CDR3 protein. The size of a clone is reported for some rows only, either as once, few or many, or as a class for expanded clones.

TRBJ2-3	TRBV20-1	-	CRLLTGDTQYF
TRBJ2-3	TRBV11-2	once	CASSPGWDTQYF
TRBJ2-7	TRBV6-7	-	CASSYARGREPYSYEQYF
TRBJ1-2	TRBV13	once	CASSLGGNRNYGYTF
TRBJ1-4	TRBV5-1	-	CASSGGQLGEKLFF
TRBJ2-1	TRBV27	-	CASSLFVKEHQFF
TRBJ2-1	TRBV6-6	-	CASSYSRGEDEQFF
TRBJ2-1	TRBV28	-	CASSAPGLADTEQFF
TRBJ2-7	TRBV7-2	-	CASSSGLAGGEQYF
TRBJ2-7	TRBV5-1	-	CASSPVPSASYEQYF
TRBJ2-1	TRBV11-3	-	CASSLGTTYNEQFF
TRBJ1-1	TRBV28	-	CASSLLAVANTEAFF
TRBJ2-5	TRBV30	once	CAWSVGQAQETQYF
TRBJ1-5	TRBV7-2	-	CASSFRDRGNQPQHF
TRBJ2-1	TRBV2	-	CASRPGLAGGNEQFF
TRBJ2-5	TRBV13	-	CASSFRDSQETQYF
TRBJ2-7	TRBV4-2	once	CASSQERLAGEQYF
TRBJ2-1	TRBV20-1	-	CSAARRGEQFF
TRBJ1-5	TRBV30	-	CAWSLDNNQPQHF
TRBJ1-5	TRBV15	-	CATSREWGRSYQPQHF
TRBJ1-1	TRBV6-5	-	CASSYASDSLNTEAFF
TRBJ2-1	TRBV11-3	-	CASSGGAGEWVEEQFF
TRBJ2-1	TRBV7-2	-	CASSFDAGGEREFF
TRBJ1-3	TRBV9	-	CASSRTGTGDSNTIYF
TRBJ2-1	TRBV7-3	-	CASSPWTSGRRDEQFF
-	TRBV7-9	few	CASSPGTSGSYEQYF
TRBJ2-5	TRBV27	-	CASSSSGTAQETQYF
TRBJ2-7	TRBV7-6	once	CASSPTSGREYEQYF
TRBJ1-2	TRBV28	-	CASSSRTGGDGYPF
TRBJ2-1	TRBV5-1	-	CASSSYRQGANNEQFF
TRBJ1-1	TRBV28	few	CASSLDRGVAFF
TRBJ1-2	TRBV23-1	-	CASSPTGGGYTF
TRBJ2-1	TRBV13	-	CASSDRRGNNEQFF
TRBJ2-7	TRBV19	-	CASSMRQGNYEQYF
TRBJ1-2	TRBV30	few	CAWVQGAGGYTF
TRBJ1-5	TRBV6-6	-	CASSQMGAGSNQPQHF
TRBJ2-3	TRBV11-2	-	CASSLVFASGRAWDTQYF
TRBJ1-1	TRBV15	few	CATSGTGFRTEAFF
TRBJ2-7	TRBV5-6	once	CATTTGGSSSYEQYF
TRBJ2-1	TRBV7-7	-	CASSWGLAGGDNEQFF
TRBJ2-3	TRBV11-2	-	CASSEAGTSGSPGTDTQYF
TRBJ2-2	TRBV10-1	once	CASSELTGWNTGELFF
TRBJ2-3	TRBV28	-	CASSLMDSTTDTQYF
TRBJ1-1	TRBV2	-	CASSVVGADTEAFF